What follows describes a single T cell receptor beta chain. This specimen belongs to a study of beta chain features in type 1 diabetes. The CDR3 runs to 21 residues. Germline V gene data show CDR1 as LGHNA and CDR2 as YSLEER. TCRB transcripts that were expressed got sequenced, as all of the isolated RNA had been reverse transcribed. Sequencing used immunoSEQ multiplex PCR; TCRdb keeps in-frame clones, though not all of them. The data contain hundreds of thousands of clones, roughly an eighth of them singletons. The sequence derives from a man aged 18 to 29 in good health. Specimen: naive CD4+ T cells from blood. V usage is TRBV4-3 and J usage is TRBJ2-1; TRBD2 matches at 13 bases. In nucleotides, the CDR3 is TGCCCCCAGAGGGGGGGACTGCCGGGACTAGCGGGGCGAAGCCCTTACAATGAGCAGTTCTTC. This codes for CPQRGGLPGLAGRSPYNEQFF.